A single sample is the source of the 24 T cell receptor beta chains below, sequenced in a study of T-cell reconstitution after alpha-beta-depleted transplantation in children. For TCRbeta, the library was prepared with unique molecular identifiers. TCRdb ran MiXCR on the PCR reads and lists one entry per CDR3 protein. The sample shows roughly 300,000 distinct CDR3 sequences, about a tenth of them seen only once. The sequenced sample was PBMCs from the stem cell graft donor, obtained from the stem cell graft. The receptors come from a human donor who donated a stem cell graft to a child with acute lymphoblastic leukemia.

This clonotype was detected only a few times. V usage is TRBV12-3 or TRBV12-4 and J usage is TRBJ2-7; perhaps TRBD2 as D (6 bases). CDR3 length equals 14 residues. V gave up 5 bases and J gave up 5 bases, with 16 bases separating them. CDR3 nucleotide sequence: TGTGCCAGCAGTCCCGGGACTCTAAGGGACGAGCAGTACTTC. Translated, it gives CASSPGTLRDEQYF.

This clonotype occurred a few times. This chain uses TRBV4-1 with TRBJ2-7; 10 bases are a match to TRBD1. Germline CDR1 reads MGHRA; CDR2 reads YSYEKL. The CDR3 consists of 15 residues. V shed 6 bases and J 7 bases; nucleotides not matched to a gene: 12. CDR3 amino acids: CASSPVRQGAREQYF. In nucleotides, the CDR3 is TGCGCCAGCAGTCCCGTTCGACAGGGGGCGAGGGAGCAGTACTTC.

CDR3 in amino acids: CASSLPRSSYNEQFF. The DNA of the CDR3 is TGTGCCAGCAGCTTACCGAGGAGCTCCTACAATGAGCAGTTCTTC. This chain uses TRBV7-2 with TRBJ2-1; D gene uncertain. CDR1 SGHTA and CDR2 FQGNSA come from the germline V gene. The CDR3 length is 15 residues. The V end was cut by 2 bases, the J end by 0 bases, with 8 bases between. Supplemented by reference TRBV7-2 and TRBJ2-1, the full variable domain reads GAGVSQSPSNKVTEKGKDVELRCDPISGHTALYWYRQSLGQGLEFLIYFQGNSAPDKSGLPSDRFSAERTGGSVSTLTIQRTQQEDSAVYLCASSLPRSSYNEQFFGPGTRLTVL.

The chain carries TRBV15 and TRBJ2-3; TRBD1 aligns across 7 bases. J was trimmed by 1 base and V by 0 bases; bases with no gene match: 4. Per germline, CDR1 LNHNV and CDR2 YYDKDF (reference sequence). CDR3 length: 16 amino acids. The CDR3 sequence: CATSRDLTGGTDTQYF. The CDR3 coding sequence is TGTGCCACCAGCAGAGACTTAACAGGGGGCACAGATACGCAGTATTTT.

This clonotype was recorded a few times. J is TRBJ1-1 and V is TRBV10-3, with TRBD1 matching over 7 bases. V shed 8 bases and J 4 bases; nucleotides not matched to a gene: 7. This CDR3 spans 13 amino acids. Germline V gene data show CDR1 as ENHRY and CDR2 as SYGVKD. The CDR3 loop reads CAIRGQVATEAFF. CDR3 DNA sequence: TGTGCCATCCGCGGACAGGTGGCCACTGAAGCTTTCTTT.

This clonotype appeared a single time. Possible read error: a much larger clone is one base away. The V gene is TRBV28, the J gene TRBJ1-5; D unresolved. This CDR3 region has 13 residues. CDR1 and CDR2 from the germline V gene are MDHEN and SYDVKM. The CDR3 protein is CANSVDGDTPQHF. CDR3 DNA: TGTGCCAACAGTGTGGACGGGGATACGCCCCAGCATTTT.

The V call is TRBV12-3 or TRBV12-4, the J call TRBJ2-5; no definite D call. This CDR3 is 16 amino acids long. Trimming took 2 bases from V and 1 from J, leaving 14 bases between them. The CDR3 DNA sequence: TGTGCCAGCAGTTTACATTCTACGGACCGCCAAGAGACCCAGTACTTC. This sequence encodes CASSLHSTDRQETQYF.

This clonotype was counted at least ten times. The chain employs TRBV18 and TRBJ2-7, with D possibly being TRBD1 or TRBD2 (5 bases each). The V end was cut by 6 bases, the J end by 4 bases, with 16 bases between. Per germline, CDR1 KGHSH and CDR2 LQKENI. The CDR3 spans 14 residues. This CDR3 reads CASSLGALTYEQYF. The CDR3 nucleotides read TGTGCCAGCTCCCTCGGGGCACTTACTTACGAGCAGTACTTC.

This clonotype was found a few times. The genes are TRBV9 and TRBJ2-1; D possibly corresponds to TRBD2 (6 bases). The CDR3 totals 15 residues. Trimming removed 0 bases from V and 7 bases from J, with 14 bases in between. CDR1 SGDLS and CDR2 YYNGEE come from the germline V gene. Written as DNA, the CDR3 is TGTGCCAGCAGCGTAGGGAGCGGGCGGAGTAATGAGCAGTTCTTC. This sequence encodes CASSVGSGRSNEQFF.

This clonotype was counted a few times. The CDR3 reads CASSLGQDQPQHF. CDR3 sequence (DNA): TGTGCCAGCAGCTTAGGACAGGATCAGCCCCAGCATTTT. The genes are TRBV7-2 and TRBJ1-5, with a weak D call TRBD1 (6 bases). Trimming removed 1 base at V and 5 bases at J, with 6 bases between. The CDR3 runs 13 residues. Germline V gene lookup returns CDR1 SGHTA and CDR2 FQGNSA.

DNA of the CDR3: TGTGCCACCAGCCGCCCCTCGGTTCCCTACGAGCAGTACTTC. Residues: CATSRPSVPYEQYF. The V gene is TRBV15, the J gene TRBJ2-7, with D hard to call. V lost 5 bases and J lost 2, with 13 bases in between. This CDR3 region has 14 residues. In germline, CDR1 is LNHNV, CDR2 YYDKDF (reference sequence).

The CDR3 is CASSPRLAGGAYEQYF. The DNA of the CDR3 is TGTGCCAGCAGCCCCAGACTAGCGGGAGGGGCCTACGAGCAGTACTTC. The V call is TRBV7-9, the J call TRBJ2-7, with 14 bases that match TRBD2. The CDR3 length is 16 residues. The ends lost 5 bases at V and 2 bases at J; junction bases unmatched: 5. Germline CDR1 and CDR2: SEHNR and FQNEAQ (reference sequence).

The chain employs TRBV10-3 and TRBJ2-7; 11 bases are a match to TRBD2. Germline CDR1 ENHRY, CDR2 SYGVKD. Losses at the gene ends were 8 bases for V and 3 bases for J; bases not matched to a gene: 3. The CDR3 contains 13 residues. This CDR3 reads CAISSGRNYEQYF. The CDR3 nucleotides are TGTGCCATCTCTAGCGGGAGGAACTACGAGCAGTACTTC.

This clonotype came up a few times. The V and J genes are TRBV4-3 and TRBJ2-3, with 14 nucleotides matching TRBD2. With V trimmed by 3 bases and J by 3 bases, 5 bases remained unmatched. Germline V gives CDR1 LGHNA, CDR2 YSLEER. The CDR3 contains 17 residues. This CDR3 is CASSHPRLAGGTDTQYF. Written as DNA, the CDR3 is TGCGCCAGCAGCCATCCCCGACTAGCGGGAGGGACAGATACGCAGTATTTT.

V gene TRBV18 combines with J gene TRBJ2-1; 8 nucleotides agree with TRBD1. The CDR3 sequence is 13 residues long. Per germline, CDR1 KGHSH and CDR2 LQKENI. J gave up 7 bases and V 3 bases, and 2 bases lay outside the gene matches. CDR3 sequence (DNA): TGTGCCAGCTCACCGGACAGGGAGAATGAGCAGTTCTTC. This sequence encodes CASSPDRENEQFF.

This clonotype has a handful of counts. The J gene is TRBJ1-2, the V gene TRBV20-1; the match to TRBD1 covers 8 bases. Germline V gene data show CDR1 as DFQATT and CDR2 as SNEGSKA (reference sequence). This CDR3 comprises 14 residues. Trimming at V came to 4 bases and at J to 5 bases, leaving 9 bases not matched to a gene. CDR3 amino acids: CSATGGARDYGYTF. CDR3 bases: TGCAGTGCTACAGGGGGCGCAAGAGATTATGGCTACACCTTC.

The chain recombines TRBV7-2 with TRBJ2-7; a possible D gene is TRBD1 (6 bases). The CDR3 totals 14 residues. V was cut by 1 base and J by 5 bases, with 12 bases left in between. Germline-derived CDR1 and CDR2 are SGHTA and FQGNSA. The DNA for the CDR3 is TGTGCCAGCAGCTTAGAGGGGGATCCCCACGAGCAGTACTTC. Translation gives CASSLEGDPHEQYF.

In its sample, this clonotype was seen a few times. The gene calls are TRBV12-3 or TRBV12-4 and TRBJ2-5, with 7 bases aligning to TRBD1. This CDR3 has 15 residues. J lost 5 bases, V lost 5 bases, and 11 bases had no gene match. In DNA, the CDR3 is TGTGCCAGCAGTCCGCTTCAGGGGGTTTGGGAGACCCAGTACTTC. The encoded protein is CASSPLQGVWETQYF.

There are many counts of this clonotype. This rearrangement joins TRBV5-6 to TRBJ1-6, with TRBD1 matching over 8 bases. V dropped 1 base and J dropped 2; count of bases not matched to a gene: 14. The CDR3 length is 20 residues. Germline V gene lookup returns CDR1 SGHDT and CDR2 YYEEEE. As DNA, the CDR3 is TGTGCCAGCAGCTTGATCTTGGCGACAGGGGTGCGCGCCTATAATTCACCCCTCCACTTT. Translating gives CASSLILATGVRAYNSPLHF. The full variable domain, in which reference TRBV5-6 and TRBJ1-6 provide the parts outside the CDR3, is DAGVTQSPTHLIKTRGQQVTLRCSPKSGHDTVSWYQQALGQGPQFIFQYYEEEERQRGNFPDRFSGHQFPNYSSELNVNALLLGDSALYLCASSLILATGVRAYNSPLHFGNGTRLTVT.

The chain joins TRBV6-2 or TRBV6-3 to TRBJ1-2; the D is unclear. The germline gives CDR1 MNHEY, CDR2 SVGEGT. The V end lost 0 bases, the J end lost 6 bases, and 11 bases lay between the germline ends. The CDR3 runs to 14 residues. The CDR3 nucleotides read TGTGCCAGCAGTTACTCACGGCAAACTCATGGCTACACCTTC. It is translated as CASSYSRQTHGYTF.

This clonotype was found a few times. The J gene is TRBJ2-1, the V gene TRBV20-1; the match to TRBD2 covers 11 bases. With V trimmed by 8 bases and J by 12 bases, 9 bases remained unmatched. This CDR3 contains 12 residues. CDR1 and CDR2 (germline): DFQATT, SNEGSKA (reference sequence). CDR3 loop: CSISGRAEGQFF. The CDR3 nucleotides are TGCAGTATTAGCGGGAGGGCCGAGGGGCAGTTCTTC.

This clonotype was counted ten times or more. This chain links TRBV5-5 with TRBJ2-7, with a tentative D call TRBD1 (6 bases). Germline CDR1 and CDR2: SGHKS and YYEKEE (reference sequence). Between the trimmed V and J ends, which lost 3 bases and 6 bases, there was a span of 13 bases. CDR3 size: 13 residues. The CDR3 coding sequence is TGTGCCAGCAGCTCGGACAGTCTGGGCGAGCAGTACTTC. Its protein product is CASSSDSLGEQYF.

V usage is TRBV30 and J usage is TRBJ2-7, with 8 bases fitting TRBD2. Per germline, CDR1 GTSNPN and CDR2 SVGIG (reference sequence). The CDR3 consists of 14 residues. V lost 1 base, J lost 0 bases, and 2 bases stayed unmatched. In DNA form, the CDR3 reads TGTGCCTGGAGTGCAGGACTAGCCTCCTACGAGCAGTACTTC. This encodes CAWSAGLASYEQYF.

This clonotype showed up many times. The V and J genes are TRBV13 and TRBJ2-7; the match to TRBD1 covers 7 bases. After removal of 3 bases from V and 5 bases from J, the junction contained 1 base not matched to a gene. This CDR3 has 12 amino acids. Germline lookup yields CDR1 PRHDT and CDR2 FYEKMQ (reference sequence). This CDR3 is CASSLGQNEQYF. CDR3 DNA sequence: TGTGCCAGCAGCTTGGGACAGAACGAGCAGTACTTC.